A single sample gave rise to the 31 T cell receptor beta chains below, sequenced in a study of neurological immune-mediated disorders. TCRdb used MiXCR to reprocess the 5' RACE reads, holding one entry per CDR3 protein. The table has around 53,000 distinct CDR3 sequences, about 8% seen once. Time point described: longitudinal time-point 3. Sequenced input: PBMCs. These receptors originate from a woman in her thirties or forties in good health.

The table lists this clonotype with many counts. This chain uses TRBV12-3 or TRBV12-4 with TRBJ2-4; 8 bases are a match to TRBD2. The V and J ends lost 2 bases and 8 bases, in that order; junction bases with no gene match: 11. The CDR3 length is 16 residues. The CDR3 bases are TGTGCCAGCAGTTTAAATAGAGTAGCGGGACTGGACATTCAGTACTTC. Amino acid sequence: CASSLNRVAGLDIQYF.

This clonotype appeared a few times. The CDR3 nucleotides read TGTGCCAGCAGCTCAGGACGTGGAGCGGGGGTGAATGAGCAGTTCTTC. Its translation: CASSSGRGAGVNEQFF. The rearrangement links TRBV11-2 to TRBJ2-1; 8 bases map to TRBD2. CDR3 length: 16 amino acids. Looked up from germline, CDR1 is SGHAT and CDR2 is FQNNGV. J was trimmed by 7 bases and V by 4 bases; bases with no gene match: 12.

This clonotype was found many times. V gene TRBV29-1 combines with J gene TRBJ2-1; 11 bases agree with TRBD1. The trim removed 4 bases at V and 9 bases at J, leaving 14 bases unmatched. Germline CDR1 and CDR2: SQVTM and ANQGSEA. The length of the CDR3 is 16 residues. The CDR3 DNA follows: TGCAGCGTTGTACCCTGGACAGGGGGCTCCTTCGGTGAGCAGTTCTTC. The encoded protein is CSVVPWTGGSFGEQFF.

This clonotype was seen many times. The chain employs TRBV6-4 and TRBJ1-1; D remains ambiguous. This CDR3 spans 11 amino acids. Trimming shortened V by 9 bases and J by 4 bases, and 9 bases separated the two germline ends. Germline values: CDR1 MRHNA, CDR2 SNTAGT. CDR3 amino acids: CASRRGTEAFF. CDR3 sequence (DNA): TGTGCCAGTAGGAGAGGCACTGAAGCTTTCTTT.

This clonotype was seen ten or more times. V gene TRBV20-1 combines with J gene TRBJ1-1; D gene uncertain. CDR1 and CDR2 from the germline V gene are DFQATT and SNEGSKA (reference sequence). There are 13 residues in the CDR3. Trimming left V 2 bases short and J 1 base short, with 8 bases between. CDR3 sequence: CSARWAENTEAFF. The CDR3 coding sequence is TGCAGTGCTAGATGGGCGGAGAACACTGAAGCTTTCTTT.

This clonotype occurred many times. The rearrangement uses TRBV24-1 and TRBJ1-2; weak D call: TRBD1 (5 bases). There are 15 residues in the CDR3. Germline values: CDR1 KGHDR, CDR2 SFDVKD. V lost 2 bases and J lost 0, with 9 bases in between. The CDR3 bases are TGTGCCACCAGTGATTCAGGGATACCTAACTATGGCTACACCTTC. Translating gives CATSDSGIPNYGYTF.

The chain carries TRBV20-1 and TRBJ2-7, with 8 bases lining up with TRBD2. Trimming removed 3 bases from V and 0 bases from J; junction bases left unmatched: 7. The CDR3 has 15 amino acids. Germline V lookup: CDR1 DFQATT, CDR2 SNEGSKA (reference sequence). The DNA for the CDR3 is TGCAGTGCTAGGGAATCTAGCGGGTACTCCTACGAGCAGTACTTC. This sequence encodes CSARESSGYSYEQYF.

In this sample, this clonotype turned up many times. CDR3 sequence (DNA): TGTGCCATCATAGGGGACAGGGACAACACCATATATTTT. It encodes CAIIGDRDNTIYF. This sequence joins TRBV10-3 and TRBJ1-3; 9 bases line up with TRBD1. J gave up 7 bases and V 7 bases, and 5 bases lay outside the gene matches. The CDR3 extends over 13 amino acids. Germline CDR1 and CDR2: ENHRY and SYGVKD.

This chain links TRBV27 with TRBJ2-7; tentatively, D is TRBD1 (5 bases). The CDR3 runs to 16 residues. CDR1 and CDR2 from the germline V gene are MNHEY and SMNVEV (reference sequence). V gave up 5 bases and J gave up 3 bases, with 20 bases separating them. CDR3 residues: CASSPRSGIQYYEQYF. CDR3 in DNA: TGTGCCAGCAGTCCCAGATCAGGGATTCAGTACTACGAGCAGTACTTC.

This clonotype was picked up many times. CDR3: CASSQDRDPSLGEAFF. DNA for the CDR3: TGCGCCAGCAGCCAAGACAGGGACCCCTCTTTGGGTGAAGCTTTCTTT. This chain joins TRBV4-3 and TRBJ1-1, with D possibly matching TRBD1 (5 bases). The germline gives CDR1 LGHNA, CDR2 YSLEER. The CDR3 is made up of 16 amino acids. The V gene lost 0 bases and the J gene lost 7 bases, with 18 bases spanning the gap.

This clonotype showed up many times. The chain is built from TRBV6-1 and TRBJ2-5, with 8 bases matching TRBD1. Germline V gene sequence: CDR1 MNHNS, CDR2 SASEGT. The CDR3 length is 14 residues. The J segment lost 1 base and the V segment lost 8 bases, leaving 6 bases of the junction unmatched. CDR3 sequence: CASRQGNTQETQYF. CDR3 DNA sequence: TGTGCCAGCCGACAGGGGAACACCCAAGAGACCCAGTACTTC.

This clonotype was observed a handful of times. This chain joins TRBV18 and TRBJ2-3; D is perhaps TRBD1 (5 bases). This CDR3 has 15 amino acids. V lost 3 bases, J lost 2 bases, and 12 bases lay in between. CDR1 KGHSH and CDR2 LQKENI come from the germline V gene. As DNA, the CDR3 is TGTGCCAGCTCACCGGGGCGTGGGCCCACAGATACGCAGTATTTT. Residues: CASSPGRGPTDTQYF.

Many counts were recorded for this clonotype. V usage is TRBV29-1 and J usage is TRBJ2-3; 9 nucleotides match TRBD1. Germline-derived CDR1 and CDR2 are SQVTM and ANQGSEA. The CDR3 contains 14 residues. The ends lost 8 bases at V and 3 bases at J; junction bases unmatched: 9. In DNA, the CDR3 is TGCAGCTACCGAGGGGACAGGGAGACAGATACGCAGTATTTT. This sequence encodes CSYRGDRETDTQYF.

The table lists this clonotype with a few counts. This chain connects TRBV4-3 to TRBJ1-1, with TRBD1 matching over 7 bases. The trim removed 4 bases at V and 5 bases at J, leaving 16 bases unmatched. The CDR3 has 17 amino acids. In germline, CDR1 is LGHNA, CDR2 YSLEER. CDR3 DNA sequence: TGCGCCAGCAGCCTAATCCCTATTACAGGGGAGAGGACTGAAGCTTTCTTT. Translating it yields CASSLIPITGERTEAFF.

This clonotype was recorded at least ten times. The chain links TRBV10-3 to TRBJ2-2, with 11 bases lining up with TRBD2. The CDR3 is made up of 16 amino acids. The V gene's germline CDR1 is ENHRY and CDR2 SYGVKD. The V and J ends lost 4 bases and 2 bases, in that order; junction bases with no gene match: 3. CDR3 residues: CAISAGTSGNTGELFF. The DNA for the CDR3 is TGTGCCATCAGTGCCGGGACTAGCGGCAACACCGGGGAGCTGTTTTTT.

This clonotype was counted many times. Written as DNA, the CDR3 is TGTGCCAGCAGCTTATCCGGTTTCCAGGATACGCAGTATTTT. This codes for CASSLSGFQDTQYF. The rearrangement uses TRBV7-2 and TRBJ2-3; D unresolved. This CDR3 spans 14 amino acids. V gave up 2 bases and J gave up 6 bases, with 12 bases separating them. The germline CDR1 and CDR2 sequences are SGHTA and FQGNSA.

In this sample, this clonotype turned up many times. The chain recombines TRBV7-2 with TRBJ2-1; 11 nucleotides line up with TRBD1. The V and J ends lost 5 bases and 4 bases, in that order; junction bases with no gene match: 4. The germline V gene encodes CDR1 SGHTA and CDR2 FQGNSA. The CDR3 covers 15 residues. The CDR3 reads CASSRGQGAYNEQFF. The CDR3 nucleotides are TGTGCCAGCAGCCGCGGACAGGGGGCGTACAATGAGCAGTTCTTC.

This clonotype was seen many times. In nucleotides, the CDR3 is TGTGCCACCAGCAGGGAGGACGTCAATACGCAGTATTTT. The encoded protein is CATSREDVNTQYF. The chain combines TRBV15 with TRBJ2-3, with a weak D call TRBD2 (5 bases). Deletions cut 3 bases from V and 7 bases from J, with 11 bases between. The germline V gene encodes CDR1 LNHNV and CDR2 YYDKDF (reference sequence). CDR3 size: 13 residues.

This clonotype was seen many times. This rearrangement joins TRBV7-8 to TRBJ1-1; tentatively, D is TRBD1 (5 bases). The V end lost 5 bases, the J end lost 5 bases, and 18 bases lay between the germline ends. CDR1 and CDR2 (germline): SGHVS, FQNEAQ. CDR3 size: 15 residues. The CDR3, as DNA: TGTGCCAGCAGCCGCACGACAGTAATGGGAACTGAAGCTTTCTTT. This gives the protein CASSRTTVMGTEAFF.

This clonotype was observed many times. The rearrangement links TRBV9 to TRBJ2-2; D might be TRBD1 (6 bases). Germline V gene sequence: CDR1 SGDLS, CDR2 YYNGEE. This CDR3 has 15 residues. Trimming shortened V by 3 bases and J by 4 bases, and 13 bases separated the two germline ends. CDR3 DNA: TGTGCCAGCAGCGGTGGGCAGGGGCCCACCGGGGAGCTGTTTTTT. Translating gives CASSGGQGPTGELFF.

Remarks on this clonotype: Possible read error: a much larger clone is one base away. This sequence joins TRBV9 and TRBJ1-4; no clear D. This CDR3 spans 16 amino acids. Looked up from germline, CDR1 is SGDLS and CDR2 is YYNGEE. CDR3 sequence: CARSVGSRRLNEKLFF. The CDR3 nucleotides are TGTGCCAGGAGCGTAGGTTCCCGCAGGCTTAATGAAAAACTGTTTTTT.

In regard to this clonotype: A much more abundant neighbour one base away suggests this may be a read error. V is TRBV7-2 and J is TRBJ2-3; TRBD2 matches 10 bases. CDR1 is SGHTA, CDR2 FQGNSA, per germline. This CDR3 region has 16 residues. CDR3 bases: TGTGTCAGCAGCTTAGAAGCTAGCGGGGGTCCCGATACGCAGTATTTT. This encodes CVSSLEASGGPDTQYF.

Ten or more counts support this clonotype. The rearrangement links TRBV2 to TRBJ2-7; the match to TRBD2 covers 10 bases. With V trimmed by 6 bases and J by 1 base, 3 bases remained unmatched. Germline V gene lookup returns CDR1 SNHLY and CDR2 FYNNEI. The CDR3 covers 14 residues. The CDR3 is CASSGLAVSYEQYF. The DNA of the CDR3 is TGTGCCAGCAGCGGACTAGCGGTTTCCTACGAGCAGTACTTC.

This clonotype was counted at least ten times. The CDR3 protein is CASSRTAFGSSYEQYF. CDR3 bases: TGTGCCAGCAGCCGGACCGCATTCGGGAGCTCCTACGAGCAGTACTTC. The chain carries TRBV7-2 and TRBJ2-7; a weak D match, TRBD2 (6 bases). The CDR3 length is 16 residues. Between the trimmed V and J ends, which lost 5 bases and 0 bases, there was a span of 17 bases. Germline-derived CDR1 and CDR2 are SGHTA and FQGNSA.

At least ten counts were recorded for this clonotype. This chain uses TRBV6-2 or TRBV6-3 with TRBJ1-5; no firm D call. This CDR3 is 14 amino acids long. Germline V CDR1 and CDR2: MNHEY, SVGEGT. V lost 2 bases, J lost 3 bases, and 8 bases lay in between. DNA for the CDR3: TGTGCCAGCAGTTACCCGGCCTTCAATCAGCCCCAGCATTTT. This codes for CASSYPAFNQPQHF.

About this clonotype itself: One base away lies a much larger clone, so this may be a sequencing read error. This rearrangement joins TRBV7-2 to TRBJ1-2; D is unclear. Trimming left V 0 bases short and J 14 bases short, with 13 bases between. Germline V lookup: CDR1 SGHTA, CDR2 FQGNSA. This CDR3 is 12 amino acids long. The CDR3: CASSLAATSLTF. The CDR3 DNA reads TGTGCCAGCAGCTTAGCGGCGACCAGCCTGACCTTC.

This clonotype was recorded at least ten times. This chain connects TRBV20-1 to TRBJ1-1; D possibly corresponds to TRBD1 (5 bases). The V end was cut by 6 bases, the J end by 0 bases, with 17 bases between. The CDR3 covers 15 residues. Germline V gene lookup returns CDR1 DFQATT and CDR2 SNEGSKA (reference sequence). The CDR3 region has the DNA TGCAGTGCGCGCCGGGACGCCAGTTTGAACACTGAAGCTTTCTTT. Protein product: CSARRDASLNTEAFF.

This clonotype was seen at least ten times. This rearrangement joins TRBV5-8 to TRBJ1-2; tentative D call: TRBD1 (5 bases). This CDR3 has 14 amino acids. Germline values: CDR1 SGHTS, CDR2 YDEGEE. The ends were cut back, 2 bases at V and 4 bases at J, with 12 bases in the middle. CDR3 sequence (DNA): TGTGCCAGCAGCTTCGAGTCGGGGGGCTATGGCTACACCTTC. Its protein is CASSFESGGYGYTF.

At least ten counts were recorded for this clonotype. The genes are TRBV7-2 and TRBJ2-3; unclear D gene. V lost 1 base to trimming and J lost 1 base, with 12 bases between them. CDR1 and CDR2 from the germline V gene are SGHTA and FQGNSA. CDR3 length: 16 amino acids. This chain's CDR3 is CASSLVGLLGTDTQYF. The CDR3 coding sequence is TGTGCCAGCAGCTTAGTTGGTCTTTTGGGCACAGATACGCAGTATTTT. The variable domain in full, completed from reference TRBV7-2 and TRBJ2-3, reads GAGVSQSPSNKVTEKGKDVELRCDPISGHTALYWYRQSLGQGLEFLIYFQGNSAPDKSGLPSDRFSAERTGGSVSTLTIQRTQQEDSAVYLCASSLVGLLGTDTQYFGPGTRLTVL.

This clonotype was observed at least ten times. Here the CDR3 DNA reads TGCGCCAGCAGCCTAATGGTGCACCCGAGCTCCTACAATGAGCAGTTCTTC. Amino acid sequence: CASSLMVHPSSYNEQFF. The chain joins TRBV4-1 to TRBJ2-1, with no clear D. The germline gives CDR1 MGHRA, CDR2 YSYEKL. This CDR3 is built from 17 residues. Trimming took off 4 bases at V and 0 bases at J, with 16 bases between the two ends.

This sequence joins TRBV14 and TRBJ1-1; D may be TRBD1 (5 bases). This CDR3 spans 15 amino acids. The V gene's germline CDR1 is SGHDN and CDR2 FVKESK. V gave up 6 bases and J gave up 1 base, with 15 bases separating them. Written as DNA, the CDR3 is TGTGCCAGCAGGCCCTACAGGACGCAGAACACTGAAGCTTTCTTT. This translates into CASRPYRTQNTEAFF.